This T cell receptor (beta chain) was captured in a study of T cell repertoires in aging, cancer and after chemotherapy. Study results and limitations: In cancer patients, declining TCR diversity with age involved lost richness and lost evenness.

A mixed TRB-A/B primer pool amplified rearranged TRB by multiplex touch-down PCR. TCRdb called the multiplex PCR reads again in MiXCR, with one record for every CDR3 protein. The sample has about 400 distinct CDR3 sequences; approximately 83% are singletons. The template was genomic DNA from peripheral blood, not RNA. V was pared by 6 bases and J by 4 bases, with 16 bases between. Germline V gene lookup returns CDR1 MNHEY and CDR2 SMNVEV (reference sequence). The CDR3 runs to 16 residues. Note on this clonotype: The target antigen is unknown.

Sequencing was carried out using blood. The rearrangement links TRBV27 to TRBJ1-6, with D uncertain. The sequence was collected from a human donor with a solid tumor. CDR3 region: CASSQTLGRYNSPLHF. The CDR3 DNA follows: TGTGCCAGCAGCCAGACCCTTGGCAGATATAATTCACCCCTCCACTTT.